This T cell receptor beta chain was recovered during a study of blood T cell repertoires in COVID-19. Study summary: Whether acute or convalescent, the COVID-19 samples came from the United States, Italy and Spain. Nucleic acid was either cDNA or gDNA, and it came from T cells, B-cell-depleted T cells, or PBMCs.

Those enrolled in Seattle joined during active infection and were followed longitudinally afterward. The CDR3 sequence is 17 residues long. Germline loops: CDR1 MNHEY, CDR2 SMNVEV (reference sequence). V dropped 5 bases and J dropped 7 bases, with 21 bases sitting between them. In the original processing: Estimation of nucleated cell counts relied on the amplification of reference gene primers. Some clones are missing from TCRdb's copy, which holds only in-frame ones; the method was immunoSEQ multiplex PCR. Clone size and the V and J calls come from that table; the DNA yielded D and trimming. The sample shows about 69,000 clones, approximately 86% of them seen only once.

The V and J genes are TRBV27 and TRBJ1-6, with D perhaps matching TRBD1 (5 bases). The material sequenced was peripheral blood. This receptor was obtained from a man aged 40-49 years with COVID-19, enrolled during active disease. The CDR3 sequence is CASSPLEGSMGNSPLHF. The CDR3 bases are TGTGCCAGCAGTCCCCTGGAGGGGAGTATGGGAAATTCACCCCTCCACTTT.